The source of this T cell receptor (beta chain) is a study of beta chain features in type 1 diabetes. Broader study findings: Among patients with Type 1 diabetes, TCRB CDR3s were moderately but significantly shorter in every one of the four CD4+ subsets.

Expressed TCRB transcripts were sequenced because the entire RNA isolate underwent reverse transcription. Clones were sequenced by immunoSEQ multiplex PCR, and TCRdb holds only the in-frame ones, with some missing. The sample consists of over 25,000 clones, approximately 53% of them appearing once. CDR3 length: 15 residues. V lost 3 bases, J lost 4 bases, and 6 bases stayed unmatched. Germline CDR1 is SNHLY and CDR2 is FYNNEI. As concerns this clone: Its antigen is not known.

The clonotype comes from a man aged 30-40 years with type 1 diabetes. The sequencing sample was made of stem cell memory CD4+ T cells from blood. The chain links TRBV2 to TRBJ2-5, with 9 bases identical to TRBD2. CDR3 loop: CASSEWRGGRETQYF. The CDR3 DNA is TGTGCCAGCAGTGAGTGGCGGGGGGGCCGAGAGACCCAGTACTTC.